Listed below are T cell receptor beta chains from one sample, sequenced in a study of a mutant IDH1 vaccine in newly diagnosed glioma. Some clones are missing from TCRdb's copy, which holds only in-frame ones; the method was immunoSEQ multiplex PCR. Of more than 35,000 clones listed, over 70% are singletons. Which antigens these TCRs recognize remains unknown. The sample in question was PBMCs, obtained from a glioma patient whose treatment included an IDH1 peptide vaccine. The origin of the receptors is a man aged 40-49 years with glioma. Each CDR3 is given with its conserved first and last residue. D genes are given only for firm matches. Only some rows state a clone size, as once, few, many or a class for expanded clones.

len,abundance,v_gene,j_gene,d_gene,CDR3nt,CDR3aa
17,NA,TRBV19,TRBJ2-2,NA,TGTGCCAGTAGTATTTCCGGGAGAGCGGCGAACACCGGGGAGCTGTTTTTT,CASSISGRAANTGELFF
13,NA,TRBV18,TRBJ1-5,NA,TGTGCCAGCTCACCAGGGGGGGATCAGCCCCAGCATTTT,CASSPGGDQPQHF
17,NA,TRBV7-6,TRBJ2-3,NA,TGTGCCAGCAGCCACCGTGGGGCGGGGGCTAGCACAGATACGCAGTATTTT,CASSHRGAGASTDTQYF
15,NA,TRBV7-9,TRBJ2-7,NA,TGTGCCAGCAGCTCCCGTTGGGGGACGGGCCACGAGCAGTACTTC,CASSSRWGTGHEQYF
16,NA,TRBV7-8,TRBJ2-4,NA,TGTGCCAGCAGCTTGTGGTCTGATTTAGCCAAAAACATTCAGTACTTC,CASSLWSDLAKNIQYF
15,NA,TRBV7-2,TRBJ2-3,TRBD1,TGTGCCAGCAGCCTACGGACAGGGAGGACAGATACGCAGTATTTT,CASSLRTGRTDTQYF
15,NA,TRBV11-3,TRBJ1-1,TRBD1,TGTGCCAGCAGCTTAGATCCCACAGGGGGGACTGAAGCTTTCTTT,CASSLDPTGGTEAFF
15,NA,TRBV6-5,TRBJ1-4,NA,TGTGCCAGCAGCTCACTGGGAGCAACTAATGAAAAACTGTTTTTT,CASSSLGATNEKLFF
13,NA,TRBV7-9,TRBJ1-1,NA,TGTGCCCAGCGCCCGGGGACGAACACTGAAGCTTTCTTT,CAQRPGTNTEAFF
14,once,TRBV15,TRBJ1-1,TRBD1,TGTGCCACCGCAGGGACAGGGGTGAACACTGAAGCTTTCTTT,CATAGTGVNTEAFF
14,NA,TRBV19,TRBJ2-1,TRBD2,TGTGCCAGTAGTTCGGGGGGAGCCTACAATGAGCAGTTCTTC,CASSSGGAYNEQFF
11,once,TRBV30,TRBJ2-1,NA,TGTGCCTGGAAGTTAGGCAATGAGCAGTTCTTC,CAWKLGNEQFF
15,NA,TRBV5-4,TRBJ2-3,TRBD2,TGTGCCAGCAGCCCCGGACTAGCCCTCACAGATACGCAGTATTTT,CASSPGLALTDTQYF
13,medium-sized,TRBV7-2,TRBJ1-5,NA,TGTGCCAGCAGCTCCCGGGGCCATCAGCCCCAGCATTTT,CASSSRGHQPQHF
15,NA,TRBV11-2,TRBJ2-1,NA,TGTGCCAGCAGCTTAGGGCAGGGTTGGATGGCTGAGCAGTTCTTC,CASSLGQGWMAEQFF
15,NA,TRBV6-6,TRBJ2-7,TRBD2,TGTGCCAGCAGACAACCGGGACTAGCGAGCCACGAGCAGTACTTC,CASRQPGLASHEQYF
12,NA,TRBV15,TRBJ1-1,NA,TGTGCCACCAGGGACATGGACACTGAAGCTTTCTTT,CATRDMDTEAFF
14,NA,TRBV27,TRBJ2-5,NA,TGTGCCAGCAGTTCGACCTCCGTGGTAGAGACCCAGTACTTC,CASSSTSVVETQYF
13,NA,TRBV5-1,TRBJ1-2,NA,TGCGCCAGCAGCTTGGCCGGCAGCTATGGCTACACCTTC,CASSLAGSYGYTF
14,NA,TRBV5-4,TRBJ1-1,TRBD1,TGTGCCAGCAGCGAGAAGGGACAGGACACTGAAGCTTTCTTT,CASSEKGQDTEAFF